This TCR beta chain emerged from a study of tissue T cells after allogeneic stem cell transplantation. Broader study findings: TCR repertoires tracked anatomic similarity, regardless of disease or transplant status.

The V gene end was trimmed by 0 bases and the J gene end by 3 bases; junction bases not matched to a gene: 14. The CDR3 runs 19 residues. Germline V gene sequence: CDR1 SGHRS, CDR2 YFSETQ. With regard to this clone: As yet, its antigen is unknown.

The method was immunoSEQ multiplex PCR; TCRdb's version includes in-frame clones alone and lacks a portion of them. The sample contains about 12,000 clones, roughly 70% of which appear only once. Sequencing was performed on tissue from the right colon, taken at autopsy. This sequence was found in a woman between 18 and 50 years old with breast cancer. The chain joins TRBV5-1 to TRBJ2-5, with 10 bases lining up with TRBD2. In nucleotides, the CDR3 is TGCGCCAGCAGCTTGGACGTGAGCGGGGGGGCCTCTGCGGAAGAGACCCAGTACTTC. This encodes CASSLDVSGGASAEETQYF.